Following are 29 T cell receptor beta chains from one sample sequenced in a study of cytomegalovirus exposure and HLA in healthy donors. Primers: 60 Vbeta forward and 13 Jbeta reverse. The repertoire was sequenced with immunoSEQ multiplex PCR; TCRdb's copy has only in-frame clones and lacks some. This table has 100,000 to 150,000 clones, over 65% appearing once. Specimen: PBMCs. The source is a man younger than 40 in good health and CMV-seronegative.

The chain is built from TRBV10-3 and TRBJ1-5; tentative D call: TRBD1 (5 bases). The CDR3 covers 13 residues. CDR1 ENHRY and CDR2 SYGVKD come from the germline V gene. V was trimmed by 6 bases and J by 8 bases, leaving 14 bases between them. Here the CDR3 DNA reads TGTGCCATCAGGGGGACCGGGGAGGAGCCCCAGCATTTT. This encodes CAIRGTGEEPQHF.

The chain combines TRBV5-1 with TRBJ2-1; 10 nucleotides match TRBD2. Germline values: CDR1 SGHRS, CDR2 YFSETQ. J was trimmed by 10 bases and V by 2 bases; bases with no gene match: 12. CDR3 length: 16 residues. CDR3 bases: TGCGCCAGCAGCTTAACACCCGGGACTAGCGAGACCGAGCAGTTCTTC. Translated: CASSLTPGTSETEQFF.

In DNA form, the CDR3 reads TGTGCCAGTAGTCCCAGGGGTAGCAACGAGCAGTACTTC. Protein: CASSPRGSNEQYF. The chain links TRBV19 to TRBJ2-7; tentative D call: TRBD1 (6 bases). V lost 5 bases to trimming and J lost 5 bases, with 13 bases between them. This CDR3 spans 13 amino acids. CDR1 LNHDA and CDR2 SQIVND come from the germline V gene (reference sequence). Variable domain in full (rest from reference TRBV19 and TRBJ2-7): DGGITQSPKYLFRKEGQNVTLSCEQNLNHDAMYWYRQDPGQGLRLIYYSQIVNDFQKGDIAEGYSVSREKKESFPLTVTSAQKNPTAFYLCASSPRGSNEQYFGPGTRLTVT.

The chain has TRBV5-1 and TRBJ2-7; 7 positions agree with TRBD1. CDR1 SGHRS and CDR2 YFSETQ come from the germline V gene. The J segment lost 3 bases and the V segment lost 2 bases, leaving 5 bases of the junction unmatched. The CDR3 runs 14 residues. The chain's CDR3 is CASSFRGGNYEQYF. CDR3 in DNA: TGCGCCAGCAGCTTTAGAGGGGGCAACTACGAGCAGTACTTC.

This chain uses TRBV28 with TRBJ2-5; 8 bases line up with TRBD1. The germline gives CDR1 MDHEN, CDR2 SYDVKM. This CDR3 comprises 13 residues. The V segment lost 6 bases and the J segment 2 bases; nucleotides outside the gene matches: 2. DNA for the CDR3: TGTGCCAGCAGGCGGACAGGGCAAGAGACCCAGTACTTC. It codes for CASRRTGQETQYF.

This chain links TRBV30 with TRBJ1-2, with TRBD1 as a possible D gene (5 bases). V was cut by 1 base and J by 4 bases, with 22 bases left in between. The CDR3 is 17 residues long. Germline CDR1 reads GTSNPN; CDR2 reads SVGIG (reference sequence). CDR3 nucleotide sequence: TGTGCCTGGAGTGAAGGGACTACAATATACTATGGCTATGGCTACACCTTC. Translation: CAWSEGTTIYYGYGYTF.

The gene calls are TRBV6-6 and TRBJ2-5; 10 bases fit TRBD1. The closer fit of TRBJ2-7 to the DNA end suggests the J call may be wrong. The germline gives CDR1 MNHNY, CDR2 SVGAGI (reference sequence). This CDR3 is 15 amino acids long. In DNA, the CDR3 is TGTGCCAGCACCGGTCGGGACAGGGGTTCCTACGAGCAGTACTTC. This codes for CASTGRDRGSYEQYF.

This rearrangement joins TRBV5-5 to TRBJ1-4; D is ambiguous. Germline V gene sequence: CDR1 SGHKS, CDR2 YYEKEE (reference sequence). The CDR3 runs to 17 residues. V lost 6 bases to trimming and J lost 0 bases, with 18 bases between them. As DNA, the CDR3 is TGTGCCAGCATGCCACGGAGGGCCCTATCAACTAATGAAAAACTGTTTTTT. The encoded protein is CASMPRRALSTNEKLFF.

The V call is TRBV5-8, the J call TRBJ2-7; D gene unclear. The germline V gene encodes CDR1 SGHTS and CDR2 YDEGEE. The CDR3 totals 15 residues. V lost 2 bases, J lost 0 bases, and 12 bases lay in between. DNA of the CDR3: TGTGCCAGCAGCTTACGTCCTAGGAGCTCCTACGAGCAGTACTTC. It encodes CASSLRPRSSYEQYF. Full variable domain (outside the CDR3, taken from reference TRBV5-8 and TRBJ2-7): EAGVTQSPTHLIKTRGQQATLRCSPISGHTSVYWYQQALGLGLQFLLWYDEGEERNRGNFPPRFSGRQFPNYSSELNVNALELEDSALYLCASSLRPRSSYEQYFGPGTRLTVT.

J is TRBJ1-2 and V is TRBV6-5, with D possibly being TRBD1 (5 bases). The germline V and J ends were trimmed by 4 bases and 8 bases, with 14 bases remaining between them. Germline CDR1 and CDR2: MNHEY and SVGAGI. This CDR3 region has 13 residues. CDR3 DNA: TGTGCCAGCAGTTTTCCCGGGACTCAAGGCTACACCTTC. This encodes CASSFPGTQGYTF.

The chain is built from TRBV28 and TRBJ1-2; D uncertain. CDR1 is MDHEN and CDR2 is SYDVKM in the germline V gene. The V and J ends lost 7 bases and 4 bases respectively, with 10 bases between them. The length of the CDR3 is 12 residues. CDR3 loop: CASMRVGYGYTF. For the CDR3, the DNA is TGTGCCAGCATGCGGGTGGGCTATGGCTACACCTTC.

V usage is TRBV20-1 and J usage is TRBJ1-2; a weak D match, TRBD1 (5 bases). V dropped 6 bases and J dropped 5 bases, with 10 bases sitting between them. Germline V gives CDR1 DFQATT, CDR2 SNEGSKA (reference sequence). CDR3 size: 11 residues. CDR3 in DNA: TGCAGTGCCAGTGGGGGGTATGGCTACACCTTC. Amino acids: CSASGGYGYTF.

The V and J genes are TRBV30 and TRBJ1-2, with TRBD1 matching 8 bases. This CDR3 has 15 residues. Germline V CDR1 and CDR2: GTSNPN, SVGIG (reference sequence). The trim removed 0 bases at V and 2 bases at J, leaving 5 bases unmatched. The CDR3 is CAWSVARQGNYGYTF. The CDR3 DNA follows: TGTGCCTGGAGTGTAGCGCGACAGGGGAACTATGGCTACACCTTC.

This chain connects TRBV5-1 to TRBJ1-1, with D uncertain. This CDR3 is built from 14 residues. The germline CDR1 and CDR2 sequences are SGHRS and YFSETQ. The ends were cut back, 1 base at V and 5 bases at J, with 12 bases in the middle. CDR3 in DNA: TGCGCCAGCAGCTTGTGGAGGGCGGGGACTGAAGCTTTCTTT. Translation: CASSLWRAGTEAFF.

There are a few counts of this clone. The V call is TRBV6-5, the J call TRBJ1-2; D is perhaps TRBD1 (5 bases). Germline assignment: CDR1 MNHEY and CDR2 SVGAGI. Trimming removed 6 bases at V and 3 bases at J, with 17 bases between. The CDR3 covers 15 residues. The CDR3 protein is CASRTYRKRDYGYTF. The CDR3 DNA reads as TGTGCCAGCAGAACCTACAGGAAACGGGACTATGGCTACACCTTC.

This clone has a handful of counts. This chain links TRBV5-4 with TRBJ2-2, with 9 bases matching TRBD1. Germline values: CDR1 SGHNT, CDR2 YYREEE (reference sequence). The CDR3 has 15 amino acids. Trimming removed 4 bases from V and 5 bases from J; junction bases left unmatched: 6. The CDR3 nucleotides are TGTGCCAGCAGCATTAACAGGGGGCAGACCGGGGAGCTGTTTTTT. Its translation: CASSINRGQTGELFF.

The chain joins TRBV5-1 to TRBJ1-1; perhaps TRBD1 as D (5 bases). The germline V gene has CDR1 SGHRS and CDR2 YFSETQ. The V and J ends lost 0 bases and 1 base respectively, with 10 bases between them. This CDR3 spans 15 amino acids. The chain's CDR3 is CASSLGGRANTEAFF. The DNA of the CDR3 is TGCGCCAGCAGCTTGGGTGGCAGGGCGAACACTGAAGCTTTCTTT.

This clone was detected a few times. The J gene is TRBJ2-5, the V gene TRBV25-1; D not certain. There are 12 residues in the CDR3. Germline values: CDR1 MGHDK, CDR2 SYGVNS. The V end was cut by 6 bases, the J end by 1 base, with 6 bases between. The CDR3 bases are TGTGCCAGCAGCCGGAGCCAAGAGACCCAGTACTTC. Translating gives CASSRSQETQYF.

There are a few counts of this clone. The V call is TRBV5-1, the J call TRBJ2-5; maybe TRBD2 (6 bases). There are 15 residues in the CDR3. Trimming took 0 bases from V and 4 from J, leaving 13 bases between them. The V gene's germline CDR1 is SGHRS and CDR2 YFSETQ. CDR3 region: CASSLAGRQAETQYF. CDR3 sequence (DNA): TGCGCCAGCAGCTTGGCTGGGAGGCAGGCAGAGACCCAGTACTTC.

This rearrangement joins TRBV7-6 to TRBJ2-5; TRBD1 matches 7 bases. V shed 3 bases and J 0 bases; nucleotides not matched to a gene: 7. CDR3 length equals 16 residues. Per the germline V gene, CDR1 is SGHVS and CDR2 is FNYEAQ. The CDR3: CASSFPRGTDQETQYF. In DNA, the CDR3 is TGTGCCAGCAGCTTCCCGAGGGGGACAGACCAAGAGACCCAGTACTTC.

V and J are TRBV5-6 and TRBJ1-6; D gene uncertain. Per the germline V gene, CDR1 is SGHDT and CDR2 is YYEEEE. V was pared by 0 bases and J by 8 bases, with 6 bases between. The CDR3 extends over 13 amino acids. The CDR3 DNA reads TGTGCCAGCAGCTTGGGAGGAGATTCACCCCTCCACTTT. It codes for CASSLGGDSPLHF.

This clone was detected only once. The genes are TRBV11-3 and TRBJ2-3; maybe TRBD2 (6 bases). V gave up 1 base and J gave up 5 bases, with 13 bases separating them. This CDR3 contains 15 residues. Germline V CDR1 and CDR2: SGHNT, YENEEA. This CDR3 reads CASSLGTDYQDTQYF. The CDR3 DNA sequence: TGTGCCAGCAGCTTAGGTACGGACTACCAAGATACGCAGTATTTT.

V and J are TRBV5-6 and TRBJ1-2; D is unresolved. The CDR3 covers 14 residues. Deletions cut 2 bases from V and 2 bases from J, with 10 bases between. From germline, CDR1 is SGHDT and CDR2 YYEEEE. Written as DNA, the CDR3 is TGTGCCAGCAGCTTCGGCAGGTCCAACTATGGCTACACCTTC. It is translated as CASSFGRSNYGYTF.

V and J are TRBV18 and TRBJ2-7; D perhaps matches TRBD2 (5 bases). The V and J ends lost 3 bases and 2 bases respectively, with 11 bases between them. Germline V gives CDR1 KGHSH, CDR2 LQKENI. This CDR3 region has 14 residues. CDR3 nucleotides: TGTGCCAGCTCACCGTCTAGCCCAACCTACGAGCAGTACTTC. It is translated as CASSPSSPTYEQYF.

This clone has only one observation. V usage is TRBV7-2 and J usage is TRBJ1-2; 9 positions match TRBD1. Germline CDR1 SGHTA, CDR2 FQGNSA. CDR3 length: 16 residues. V trimming: 4 bases; J trimming: 4 bases; junction bases outside the gene matches: 10. The CDR3 DNA reads TGTGCCAGCAGCTCCCCTGTGGGACAGGGTATCTATGGCTACACCTTC. As protein: CASSSPVGQGIYGYTF.

The chain employs TRBV29-1 and TRBJ2-7; 7 bases match TRBD1. Losses at the gene ends were 2 bases for V and 3 bases for J; bases not matched to a gene: 7. The germline V gene has CDR1 SQVTM and CDR2 ANQGSEA. The CDR3 contains 14 residues. The CDR3 here is CSVERQGPFYEQYF. The CDR3 nucleotides read TGCAGCGTTGAACGACAGGGACCCTTCTACGAGCAGTACTTC.

The V and J genes are TRBV28 and TRBJ1-2; D remains unclear. Trimming removed 6 bases at V and 0 bases at J, with 8 bases between. Germline V gene sequence: CDR1 MDHEN, CDR2 SYDVKM. The length of the CDR3 is 13 residues. The CDR3 DNA follows: TGTGCCAGCAGACCCGGGGCTAACTATGGCTACACCTTC. This gives the protein CASRPGANYGYTF.

This clone was counted a single time. The chain is built from TRBV7-8 and TRBJ2-5, with a tentative D call TRBD2 (6 bases). The DNA end is a closer match to TRBJ2-7, so the J assignment may be wrong. This CDR3 has 14 amino acids. Germline V CDR1 and CDR2: SGHVS, FQNEAQ. This CDR3 is CASSQGGVDYEQYF. The DNA for the CDR3 is TGTGCCAGCAGCCAGGGCGGGGTTGACTACGAGCAGTACTTC.

The chain couples TRBV5-4 to TRBJ2-3, with 7 positions matching TRBD1. Germline loops: CDR1 SGHNT, CDR2 YYREEE (reference sequence). The CDR3 loop spans 14 amino acids. V trimming: 5 bases; J trimming: 1 base; junction bases outside the gene matches: 4. For the CDR3, the DNA is TGTGCCAGCAGTTATGGACAGGGCACAGATACGCAGTATTTT. Amino acids: CASSYGQGTDTQYF.